This T cell receptor (beta chain) is drawn from a study of T cells in Graves' hyperthyroidism and ophthalmopathy. Findings and caveats of the study: Separating ophthalmopathy from stable hyperthyroidism was achieved by a 13 V-J model.

This clonotype was seen many times. Its antigen is unknown. At one end, the junction sequence differs from germline, possibly due to a read error. PBMCs were collected from an approximately 10 ml volume of fresh peripheral blood. RNA transcripts provided the source from which TCR beta CDR3 regions were amplified. HTBI primers were the set used in a first-round RT-PCR of the TCR CDR3. TCRdb re-called the multiplex PCR reads with MiXCR, one entry per CDR3 protein. The table includes a few hundred thousand distinct CDR3 sequences, around 21% detected once. In germline, CDR1 is MNHNS, CDR2 SASEGT. There are 12 residues in the CDR3.

The sequence was obtained from a young man with Graves' hyperthyroidism. The gene calls are TRBV6-1 and TRBJ1-2; TRBD1 agrees at 8 bases. Sequencing was done on a sample of blood. The CDR3 loop reads CASSPGQVFSLF. The CDR3 nucleotides are TGTGCCAGCAGCCCGGGACAGGTCTTCAGTTTATTC.